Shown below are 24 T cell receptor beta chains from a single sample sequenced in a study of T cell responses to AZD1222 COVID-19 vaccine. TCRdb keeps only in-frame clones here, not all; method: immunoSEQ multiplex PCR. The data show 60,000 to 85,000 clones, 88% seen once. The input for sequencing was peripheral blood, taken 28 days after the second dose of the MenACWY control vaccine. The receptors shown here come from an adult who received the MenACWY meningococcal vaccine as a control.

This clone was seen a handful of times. CDR3 in amino acids: CASTLDRGNQPQHF. CDR3 nucleotide sequence: TGTGCCAGCACACTGGACAGGGGTAATCAGCCCCAGCATTTT. This sequence joins TRBV28 and TRBJ1-5; 9 bases are shared with TRBD1. Germline CDR1 reads MDHEN; CDR2 reads SYDVKM. Germline trimming cut 7 bases from V and 4 bases from J; bases unmatched to any gene: 5. The CDR3 totals 14 residues.

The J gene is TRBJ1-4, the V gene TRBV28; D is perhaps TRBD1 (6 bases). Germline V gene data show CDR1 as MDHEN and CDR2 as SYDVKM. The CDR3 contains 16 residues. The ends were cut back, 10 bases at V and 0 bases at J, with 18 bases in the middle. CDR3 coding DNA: TGTGCCACCTTATCCGTGAGGGGGGCAACTAATGAAAAACTGTTTTTT. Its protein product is CATLSVRGATNEKLFF.

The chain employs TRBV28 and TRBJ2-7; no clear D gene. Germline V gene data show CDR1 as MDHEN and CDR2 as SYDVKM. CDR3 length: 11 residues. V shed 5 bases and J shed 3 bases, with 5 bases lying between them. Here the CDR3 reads CASSPHYEQYF. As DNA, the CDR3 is TGTGCCAGCAGTCCTCACTACGAGCAGTACTTC.

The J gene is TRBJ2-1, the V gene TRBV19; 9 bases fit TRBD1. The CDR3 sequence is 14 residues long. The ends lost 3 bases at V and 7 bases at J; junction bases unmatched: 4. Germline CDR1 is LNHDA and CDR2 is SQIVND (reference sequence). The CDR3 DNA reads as TGTGCCAGTAGTATCACAGGGGGCAGGAATGAGCAGTTCTTC. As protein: CASSITGGRNEQFF.

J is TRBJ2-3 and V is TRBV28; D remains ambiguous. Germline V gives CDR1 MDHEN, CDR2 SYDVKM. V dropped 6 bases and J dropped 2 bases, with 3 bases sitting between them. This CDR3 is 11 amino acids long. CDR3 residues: CASRDTDTQYF. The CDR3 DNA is TGTGCCAGCAGGGACACAGATACGCAGTATTTT.

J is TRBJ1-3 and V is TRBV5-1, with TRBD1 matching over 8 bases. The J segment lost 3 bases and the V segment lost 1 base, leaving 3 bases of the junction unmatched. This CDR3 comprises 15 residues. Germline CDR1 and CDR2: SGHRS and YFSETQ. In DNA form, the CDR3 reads TGCGCCAGCAGCTTGTGGACAGGGAGTGGAAACACCATATATTTT. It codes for CASSLWTGSGNTIYF. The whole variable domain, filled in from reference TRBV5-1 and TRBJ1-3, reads KAGVTQTPRYLIKTRGQQVTLSCSPISGHRSVSWYQQTPGQGLQFLFEYFSETQRNKGNFPGRFSGRQFSNSRSEMNVSTLELGDSALYLCASSLWTGSGNTIYFGEGSWLTVV.

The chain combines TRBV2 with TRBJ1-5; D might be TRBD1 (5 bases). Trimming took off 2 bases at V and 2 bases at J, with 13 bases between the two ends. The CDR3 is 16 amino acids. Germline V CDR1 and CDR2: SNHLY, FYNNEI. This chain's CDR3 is CASSEIRVGGNQPQHF. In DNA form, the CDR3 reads TGTGCCAGCAGTGAAATTAGAGTAGGGGGCAATCAGCCCCAGCATTTT.

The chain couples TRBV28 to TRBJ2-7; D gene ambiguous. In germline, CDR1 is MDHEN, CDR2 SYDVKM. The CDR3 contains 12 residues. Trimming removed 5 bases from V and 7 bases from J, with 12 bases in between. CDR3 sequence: CASSSAFGEQYF. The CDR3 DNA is TGTGCCAGCAGTAGTGCCTTCGGGGAGCAGTACTTC.

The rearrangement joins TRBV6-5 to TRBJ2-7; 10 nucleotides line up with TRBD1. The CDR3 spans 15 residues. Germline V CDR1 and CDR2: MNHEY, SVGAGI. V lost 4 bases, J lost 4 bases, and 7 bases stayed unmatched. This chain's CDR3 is CASSSPGQGLYEQYF. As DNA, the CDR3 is TGTGCCAGCAGTTCCCCGGGACAGGGGCTATACGAGCAGTACTTC.

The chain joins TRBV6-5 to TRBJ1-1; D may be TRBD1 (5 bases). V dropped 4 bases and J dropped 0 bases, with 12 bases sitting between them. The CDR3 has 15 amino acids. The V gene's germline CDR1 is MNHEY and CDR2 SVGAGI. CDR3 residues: CASSLDSPMNTEAFF. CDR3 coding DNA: TGTGCCAGCAGTTTAGACAGCCCTATGAACACTGAAGCTTTCTTT.

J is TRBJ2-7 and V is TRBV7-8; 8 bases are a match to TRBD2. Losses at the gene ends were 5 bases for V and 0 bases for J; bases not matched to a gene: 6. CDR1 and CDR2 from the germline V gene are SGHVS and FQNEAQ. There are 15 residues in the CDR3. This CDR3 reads CASSPSGLSSYEQYF. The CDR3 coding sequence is TGTGCCAGCAGCCCTAGCGGGTTAAGCTCCTACGAGCAGTACTTC. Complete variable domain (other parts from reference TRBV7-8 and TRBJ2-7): GAGVSQSPRYKVAKRGQDVALRCDPISGHVSLFWYQQALGQGPEFLTYFQNEAQLDKSGLPSDRFFAERPEGSVSTLKIQRTQQEDSAVYLCASSPSGLSSYEQYFGPGTRLTVT.

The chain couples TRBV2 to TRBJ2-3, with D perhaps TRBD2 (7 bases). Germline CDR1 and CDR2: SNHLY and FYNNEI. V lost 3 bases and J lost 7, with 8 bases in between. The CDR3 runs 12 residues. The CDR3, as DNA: TGTGCCAGCAGTGAGGGGGGGCATACGCAGTATTTT. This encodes CASSEGGHTQYF. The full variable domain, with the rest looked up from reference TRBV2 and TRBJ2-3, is EPEVTQTPSHQVTQMGQEVILRCVPISNHLYFYWYRQILGQKVEFLVSFYNNEISEKSEIFDDQFSVERPDGSNFTLKIRSTKLEDSAMYFCASSEGGHTQYFGPGTRLTVL.

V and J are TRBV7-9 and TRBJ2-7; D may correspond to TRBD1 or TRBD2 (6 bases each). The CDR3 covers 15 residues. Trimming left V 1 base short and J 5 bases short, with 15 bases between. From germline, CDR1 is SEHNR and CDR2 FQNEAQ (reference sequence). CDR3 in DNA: TGTGCCAGCAGCTTAGTACGGGGGCGCGGGAACGAGCAGTACTTC. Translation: CASSLVRGRGNEQYF.

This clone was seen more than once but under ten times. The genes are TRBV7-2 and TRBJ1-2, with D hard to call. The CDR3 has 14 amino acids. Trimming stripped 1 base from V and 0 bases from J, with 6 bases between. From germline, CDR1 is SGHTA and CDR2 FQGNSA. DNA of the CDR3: TGTGCCAGCAGCTTAGGGACGGCTAACTATGGCTACACCTTC. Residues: CASSLGTANYGYTF.

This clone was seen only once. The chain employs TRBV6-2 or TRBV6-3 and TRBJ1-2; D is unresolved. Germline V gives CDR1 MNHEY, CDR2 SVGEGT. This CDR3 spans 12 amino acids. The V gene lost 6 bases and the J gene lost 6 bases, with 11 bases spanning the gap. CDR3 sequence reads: CASSRTMHGYTF. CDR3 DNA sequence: TGTGCCAGCAGCCGGACCATGCATGGCTACACCTTC.

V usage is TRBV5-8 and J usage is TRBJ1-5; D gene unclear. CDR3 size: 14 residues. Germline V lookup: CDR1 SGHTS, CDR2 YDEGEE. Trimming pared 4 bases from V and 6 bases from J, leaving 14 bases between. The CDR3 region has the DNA TGTGCCAGCAGCGTCTTGGGGTCAAGTCAGCCCCAGCATTTT. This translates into CASSVLGSSQPQHF.

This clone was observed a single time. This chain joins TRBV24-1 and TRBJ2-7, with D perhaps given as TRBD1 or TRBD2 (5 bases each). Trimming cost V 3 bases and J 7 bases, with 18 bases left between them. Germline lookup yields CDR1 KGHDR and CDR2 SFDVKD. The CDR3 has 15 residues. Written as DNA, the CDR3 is TGTGCCACCAGTGATCCCCGGACATCCACGGGGGAGCAGTACTTC. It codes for CATSDPRTSTGEQYF.

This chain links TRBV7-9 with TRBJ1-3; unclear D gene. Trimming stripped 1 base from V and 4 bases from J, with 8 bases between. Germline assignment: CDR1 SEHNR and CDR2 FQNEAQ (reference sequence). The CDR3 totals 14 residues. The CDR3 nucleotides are TGTGCCAGCAGCTTAGACTGGTCAGGAAACACCATATATTTT. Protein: CASSLDWSGNTIYF.

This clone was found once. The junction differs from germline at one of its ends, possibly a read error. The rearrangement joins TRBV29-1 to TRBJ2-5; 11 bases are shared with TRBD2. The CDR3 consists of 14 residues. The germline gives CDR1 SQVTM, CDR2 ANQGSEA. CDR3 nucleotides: TGCAGCGTTGAGGCGGGACTAGCGGATGGGGCCCTAGACTTC. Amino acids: CSVEAGLADGALDF.

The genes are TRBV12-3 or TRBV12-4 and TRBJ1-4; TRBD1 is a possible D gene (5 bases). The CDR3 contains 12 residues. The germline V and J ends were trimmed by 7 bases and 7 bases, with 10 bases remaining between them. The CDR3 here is CASKAGTEKLFF. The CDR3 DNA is TGTGCCAGCAAGGCAGGGACTGAAAAACTGTTTTTT.

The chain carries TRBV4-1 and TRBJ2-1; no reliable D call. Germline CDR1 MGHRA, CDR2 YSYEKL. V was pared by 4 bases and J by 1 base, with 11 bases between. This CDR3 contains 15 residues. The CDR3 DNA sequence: TGCGCCAGCAGCCCACGGGCGGAGTCCTACAATGAGCAGTTCTTC. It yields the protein CASSPRAESYNEQFF.

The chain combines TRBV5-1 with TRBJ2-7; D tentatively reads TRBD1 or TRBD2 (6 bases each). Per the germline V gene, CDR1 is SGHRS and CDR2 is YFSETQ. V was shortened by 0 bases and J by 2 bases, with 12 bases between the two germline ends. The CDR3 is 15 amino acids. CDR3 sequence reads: CASSLDGGPAYEQYF. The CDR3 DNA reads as TGCGCCAGCAGCTTGGATGGGGGGCCTGCCTACGAGCAGTACTTC.

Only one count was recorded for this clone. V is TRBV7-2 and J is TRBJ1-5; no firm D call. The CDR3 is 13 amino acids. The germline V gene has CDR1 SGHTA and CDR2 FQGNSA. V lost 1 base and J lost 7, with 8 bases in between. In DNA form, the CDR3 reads TGTGCCAGCAGCTTAGGGCCGCAGCAGCCCCAGCATTTT. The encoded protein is CASSLGPQQPQHF.

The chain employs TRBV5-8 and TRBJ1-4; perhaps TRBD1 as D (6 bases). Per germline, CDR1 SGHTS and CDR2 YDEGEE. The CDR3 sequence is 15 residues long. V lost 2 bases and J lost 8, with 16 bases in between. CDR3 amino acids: CASSFLQTGSEKLFF. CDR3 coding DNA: TGTGCCAGCAGCTTCCTGCAGACAGGCTCAGAAAAACTGTTTTTT.